The 25 T cell receptor beta chains listed next were all sequenced from one sample in a study of shared clonotypes between healthy human individuals. The table came from immunoSEQ multiplex PCR; TCRdb's copy has only in-frame clones and leaves some out. The sample shows roughly 2.5 million clones, approximately 90% of them seen only once. The source material was naive CD4+ T cells sorted from blood. The subset: CD45RA+ positively selected. These receptors were taken from a man between 18 and 29 years old in good health.

About this clone: This same CDR3 is encoded by further DNA sequences in the sample. This chain links TRBV5-8 with TRBJ2-1; TRBD2 aligns across 10 bases. The CDR3 has 16 residues. Germline V gene data show CDR1 as SGHTS and CDR2 as YDEGEE. Trimming at V came to 4 bases and at J to 4 bases, leaving 8 bases not matched to a gene. CDR3 region: CASSLGLAGGYNEQFF. The CDR3 region has the DNA TGTGCCAGCAGCCTTGGTTTAGCGGGGGGATACAATGAGCAGTTCTTC. Variable domain in full (rest from reference TRBV5-8 and TRBJ2-1): EAGVTQSPTHLIKTRGQQATLRCSPISGHTSVYWYQQALGLGLQFLLWYDEGEERNRGNFPPRFSGRQFPNYSSELNVNALELEDSALYLCASSLGLAGGYNEQFFGPGTRLTVL.

This clone was seen only once. This chain uses TRBV30 with TRBJ1-3, with a weak D call TRBD1 (5 bases). There are 14 residues in the CDR3. V lost 5 bases to trimming and J lost 1 base, with 12 bases between them. Per germline, CDR1 GTSNPN and CDR2 SVGIG (reference sequence). CDR3 bases: TGTGCCTGGGGGGGTCGGGGATCTGGAAACACCATATATTTT. Its protein is CAWGGRGSGNTIYF.

The V and J genes are TRBV30 and TRBJ1-1; no reliable D call. The CDR3 runs to 13 residues. The V gene lost 4 bases and the J gene lost 3 bases, with 12 bases spanning the gap. The germline V gene has CDR1 GTSNPN and CDR2 SVGIG (reference sequence). CDR3 nucleotide sequence: TGTGCCTGGAAAGGGTTAAGGGACACTGAAGCTTTCTTT. This codes for CAWKGLRDTEAFF.

This chain uses TRBV28 with TRBJ1-5; D unclear. Germline-derived CDR1 and CDR2 are MDHEN and SYDVKM. This CDR3 is built from 14 residues. V was trimmed by 5 bases and J by 0 bases, leaving 8 bases between them. CDR3 region: CASSPLGSNQPQHF. The CDR3 DNA reads as TGTGCCAGCAGTCCATTGGGTAGCAATCAGCCCCAGCATTTT.

About this clone: Other DNA sequences within the sample encode an identical CDR3. The genes are TRBV9 and TRBJ1-6; 7 nucleotides match TRBD1. Germline CDR1 reads SGDLS; CDR2 reads YYNGEE. The J segment lost 10 bases and the V segment lost 3 bases, leaving 7 bases of the junction unmatched. The CDR3 extends over 14 amino acids. CDR3 bases: TGTGCCAGCAGCGGACAGGGTTTCGGATCACCCCTCCACTTT. This encodes CASSGQGFGSPLHF.

The chain couples TRBV5-1 to TRBJ2-3, with D possibly matching TRBD2 (5 bases). V was trimmed by 2 bases and J by 1 base, leaving 11 bases between them. Germline V gives CDR1 SGHRS, CDR2 YFSETQ. The CDR3 contains 15 residues. The CDR3 DNA reads TGCGCCAGCAGCTTCGAGGGCGTCCGCACAGATACGCAGTATTTT. This gives the protein CASSFEGVRTDTQYF.

The V gene is TRBV6-1, the J gene TRBJ2-3; 8 bases match TRBD1. The V gene's germline CDR1 is MNHNS and CDR2 SASEGT. The length of the CDR3 is 13 residues. V shed 10 bases and J 2 bases; nucleotides not matched to a gene: 5. CDR3 sequence reads: CATRTGITDTQYF. CDR3 nucleotide sequence: TGTGCCACCAGGACAGGGATCACAGATACGCAGTATTTT.

The chain recombines TRBV6-6 with TRBJ2-7, with a possible D match to TRBD1 (5 bases). The CDR3 totals 14 residues. The V end lost 7 bases, the J end lost 0 bases, and 13 bases lay between the germline ends. Germline CDR1 reads MNHNY; CDR2 reads SVGAGI (reference sequence). CDR3 DNA: TGTGCCAGCACCAGCCAGGGTGGCTCCTACGAGCAGTACTTC. It yields the protein CASTSQGGSYEQYF.

This rearrangement joins TRBV28 to TRBJ1-5; 12 positions agree with TRBD1. This CDR3 is 18 amino acids long. CDR1 and CDR2 (germline): MDHEN, SYDVKM. Losses at the gene ends were 5 bases for V and 2 bases for J; bases not matched to a gene: 10. As DNA, the CDR3 is TGTGCCAGCAGTCCGCCGGGACAGGGGGCCTGGGGCAATCAGCCCCAGCATTTT. Protein product: CASSPPGQGAWGNQPQHF.

Of note for this clone: Other DNA variants within this sample encode the same CDR3. CDR3 coding DNA: TGCGCCAGCAGCCTGACAGGGTCCTCTGGAAACACCATATATTTT. It is translated as CASSLTGSSGNTIYF. This rearrangement joins TRBV5-1 to TRBJ1-3; 7 bases agree with TRBD1. CDR3 length: 15 residues. The trim removed 4 bases at V and 0 bases at J, leaving 4 bases unmatched. Germline CDR1 SGHRS, CDR2 YFSETQ.

The chain joins TRBV10-3 to TRBJ1-2; D possibly corresponds to TRBD1 (5 bases). The germline gives CDR1 ENHRY, CDR2 SYGVKD. This CDR3 region has 12 residues. V was cut by 7 bases and J by 3 bases, with 9 bases left in between. CDR3: CAIMGEDYGYTF. The DNA for the CDR3 is TGTGCCATCATGGGGGAGGACTATGGCTACACCTTC.

The chain is built from TRBV7-9 and TRBJ1-4, with 8 bases lining up with TRBD1. Germline values: CDR1 SEHNR, CDR2 FQNEAQ (reference sequence). V gave up 5 bases and J gave up 0 bases; unmatched junction bases: 5. The CDR3 runs to 16 residues. The chain's CDR3 is CASSHGQGSTNEKLFF. The CDR3 nucleotides are TGTGCCAGCAGCCATGGACAGGGTTCAACTAATGAAAAACTGTTTTTT.

The V call is TRBV5-4, the J call TRBJ1-2; a possible D gene is TRBD1 (5 bases). Trimming pared 1 base from V and 3 bases from J, leaving 7 bases between. CDR3 length: 13 amino acids. The V gene's germline CDR1 is SGHNT and CDR2 YYREEE (reference sequence). The CDR3 DNA sequence: TGTGCCAGCAGCTTGTCGGGGGACTATGGCTACACCTTC. Residues: CASSLSGDYGYTF.

V and J are TRBV7-9 and TRBJ1-5, with D perhaps TRBD1 (5 bases). V was trimmed by 1 base and J by 0 bases, leaving 16 bases between them. From germline, CDR1 is SEHNR and CDR2 FQNEAQ (reference sequence). The CDR3 runs 18 residues. CDR3 bases: TGTGCCAGCAGCTTAGGCTCAGGGAGGGCATATAGCAATCAGCCCCAGCATTTT. Its protein product is CASSLGSGRAYSNQPQHF.

V usage is TRBV10-3 and J usage is TRBJ2-7; D is undetermined. Germline V gene sequence: CDR1 ENHRY, CDR2 SYGVKD. The V and J ends lost 0 bases and 2 bases respectively, with 8 bases between them. The CDR3 runs 14 residues. CDR3 coding DNA: TGTGCCATCAGTGAGTCCCCCGAACCCTACGAGCAGTACTTC. Its translation: CAISESPEPYEQYF.

V usage is TRBV11-2 and J usage is TRBJ1-2; D possibly corresponds to TRBD1 (5 bases). The CDR3 loop spans 14 amino acids. The germline V and J ends were trimmed by 1 base and 5 bases, with 11 bases remaining between them. Germline V lookup: CDR1 SGHAT, CDR2 FQNNGV. The DNA of the CDR3 is TGTGCCAGCAGCTTAGCTCCGACAGAGTATGGCTACACCTTC. Its protein is CASSLAPTEYGYTF.

This clone was recorded a few times. The rearrangement joins TRBV6-5 to TRBJ1-1; possible D gene TRBD1, 6 bases. The CDR3 covers 13 residues. Trimming took 5 bases from V and 5 from J, leaving 12 bases between them. Germline V gene data show CDR1 as MNHEY and CDR2 as SVGAGI. Here the CDR3 DNA reads TGTGCCAGCAGTATGACAGGCAGTACTGAAGCTTTCTTT. It is translated as CASSMTGSTEAFF.

The V and J genes are TRBV2 and TRBJ2-3; 10 bases agree with TRBD2. The CDR3 contains 15 residues. The V segment lost 6 bases and the J segment 6 bases; nucleotides outside the gene matches: 9. Germline lookup yields CDR1 SNHLY and CDR2 FYNNEI. CDR3 sequence: CASRGLAALRDTQYF. CDR3 DNA sequence: TGTGCCAGCAGAGGACTAGCGGCCCTCAGGGATACGCAGTATTTT.

This chain links TRBV14 with TRBJ2-7; 7 bases map to TRBD2. The CDR3 length is 12 residues. J gave up 8 bases and V 4 bases, and 5 bases lay outside the gene matches. Germline-derived CDR1 and CDR2 are SGHDN and FVKESK. The CDR3 bases are TGTGCCAGCAGCCCGGGGGGTAGCCAGCAGTACTTC. Amino acids: CASSPGGSQQYF.

In DNA form, the CDR3 reads TGTGCCAGTAGTATCGCACGGACAGCCCAAGACACCATATATTTT. This codes for CASSIARTAQDTIYF. V gene TRBV19 combines with J gene TRBJ1-3, with D perhaps matching TRBD1 (6 bases). Trimming shortened V by 3 bases and J by 8 bases, and 17 bases separated the two germline ends. Germline V CDR1 and CDR2: LNHDA, SQIVND (reference sequence). This CDR3 comprises 15 residues.

The gene calls are TRBV5-1 and TRBJ2-7; the match to TRBD2 covers 8 bases. This CDR3 is built from 15 residues. Germline CDR1 SGHRS, CDR2 YFSETQ. J gave up 0 bases and V 2 bases, and 4 bases lay outside the gene matches. CDR3 nucleotide sequence: TGCGCCAGCAGCTTCACTAGCGGAACCTCCTACGAGCAGTACTTC. Amino acid sequence: CASSFTSGTSYEQYF.

Here the CDR3 reads CASSSRSTVSGNTIYF. The CDR3 DNA is TGTGCCAGCAGTTCCCGCTCCACAGTCTCTGGAAACACCATATATTTT. The V call is TRBV6-5, the J call TRBJ1-3; D remains unclear. V shed 4 bases and J shed 0 bases, with 13 bases lying between them. The CDR3 runs 16 residues. Germline CDR1 MNHEY, CDR2 SVGAGI.

The rearrangement joins TRBV5-6 to TRBJ2-3; D possibly corresponds to TRBD2 (6 bases). CDR1 is SGHDT, CDR2 YYEEEE, per germline. The germline V and J ends were trimmed by 0 bases and 6 bases, with 11 bases remaining between them. The CDR3 runs 14 residues. In DNA, the CDR3 is TGTGCCAGCAGCTTGGCTGGCGGGGTGGATACGCAGTATTTT. Translation: CASSLAGGVDTQYF.

The chain links TRBV6-5 to TRBJ1-1; tentatively, D is TRBD1 (5 bases). In germline, CDR1 is MNHEY, CDR2 SVGAGI. The CDR3 consists of 14 residues. Trimming removed 7 bases from V and 5 bases from J, with 17 bases in between. The CDR3: CASTEGVVGTEAFF. In DNA form, the CDR3 reads TGTGCCAGCACCGAAGGGGTCGTTGGGACTGAAGCTTTCTTT.

The chain links TRBV6-5 to TRBJ1-2; D gene ambiguous. Per germline, CDR1 MNHEY and CDR2 SVGAGI. Trimming left V 0 bases short and J 5 bases short, with 13 bases between. CDR3 length equals 15 residues. The CDR3 loop is CASSYSSTGPYGYTF. CDR3 sequence (DNA): TGTGCCAGCAGTTACTCGAGTACGGGTCCGTATGGCTACACCTTC.